The clone carrying this T cell receptor beta chain was seen more than once but under ten times. Trimming at V came to 8 bases and at J to 5 bases, leaving 5 bases not matched to a gene. The CDR3 length is 12 residues. The germline V gene encodes CDR1 SGHVS and CDR2 FQNEAQ. The sample originates from a study of blood T cells in healthy people across ages. Study-wide background: Template switching retrieved approximately one barcoded beta molecule for each two T cells.

Together with a sample-barcoded 5' primer, a J-beta primer mix was included in a second PCR lasting roughly 6 to 12 cycles. TCRdb re-derived calls from the 5' RACE reads in MiXCR, one entry per CDR3 protein. The profile shows 600,000 to 850,000 distinct CDR3 sequences, around 25% of them singletons. The same data also contributed to another study, on T cells of mothers and their children. That work contributes: Every mother supplied over 9.5 million TCR beta CDR3 reads and every child a few million.

The V call is TRBV7-8, the J call TRBJ2-5, with TRBD1 matching 7 bases. The source is a boy aged 5-17 years in good health. The source material was blood. The CDR3 DNA sequence: TGTGCCAGCGAGAACAGGGGTGAGACCCAGTACTTC. As protein: CASENRGETQYF.